The TCR beta chain described here comes from a study of neurological immune-mediated disorders. Points from the study as a whole: Multiple sclerosis patients had less TCR clonal expansion than even healthy controls, unlike HTLV-1-associated myelopathy.

5'RACE generated cDNA with 10-nucleotide random UMIs. From the 5' RACE reads, TCRdb called clonotypes with MiXCR, one entry per CDR3 protein. The sample has roughly 62,000 distinct CDR3 sequences; over 3.5% are singletons. This clonotype was seen many times. Antigen: not known. It was from 2 million PBMCs stored at -80 C that the unsorted libraries were obtained. The CDR3 is 14 amino acids. V lost 3 bases and J lost 2, with 12 bases in between. The germline V gene has CDR1 DFQATT and CDR2 SNEGSKA (reference sequence). The sequenced material came from PBMCs. This sequence joins TRBV20-1 and TRBJ2-3, with D tentatively TRBD2 (6 bases). This TCR was recovered from a woman between 45 and 65 years old with multiple sclerosis. In DNA form, the CDR3 reads TGCAGTGCTAGGGAGGGGCGGTTCACAGATACGCAGTATTTT. Residues: CSAREGRFTDTQYF.